This TCR beta chain was profiled in a study of low-dose radiotherapy and immunotherapy resistance in tumors. Background on the study: Cohort 2 received 1 Gy per fraction every two weeks, totaling 13 Gy over 26 weeks.

TRAV- and TRBV-specific primers were used for first-strand cDNA, which covered alpha and beta chains. With a V-primer adapter and a constant-region primer, TCRs were amplified for around 21 PCR cycles. TCRdb used MiXCR to reprocess the reads, holding one entry per CDR3 protein. The sample shows 95,000 to 100,000 distinct CDR3 sequences, under 25% of them seen only once. This clonotype was found many times. Documented time point: after trial treatment. Treatment indicated: LDRT plus nivolumab, ipilimumab, low-dose cyclophosphamide and aspirin (RACIN trial). Low-dose radiotherapy, low-dose cyclophosphamide, aspirin, ipilimumab and nivolumab were all given to the donors. The CDR3 sequence is 11 residues long. Looked up from germline, CDR1 is SNHLY and CDR2 is FYNNEI. V was cut by 8 bases and J by 3 bases, with 6 bases left in between.

The sample consisted of PBMCs, taken after low-dose radiotherapy plus immunotherapy. The rearrangement links TRBV2 to TRBJ2-3; unclear D gene. The source is a male donor with prostate cancer. The CDR3 protein is CASPETDTQYF. The CDR3 bases are TGTGCCAGCCCTGAGACAGATACGCAGTATTTT.